This TCR beta chain was documented in a study of long-term antiretroviral therapy in people with HIV. Per germline, CDR1 MDHEN and CDR2 SYDVKM. There are 16 residues in the CDR3. J was trimmed by 1 base and V by 4 bases; bases with no gene match: 6. The study's findings and limits: Patients on ART gained diversity, which nonetheless stayed below transplant donor controls. Whereas controls had wider CDR3 length ranges, HIV repertoires had narrower ones. Absence of data on ART adherence, viral resistance or therapy changes was noted.

Each HIV-infected participant was given treatment in the United States. Survey level was the resolution at which the v3.0 immunoSEQ assay ran. Clones were sequenced by immunoSEQ multiplex PCR, and TCRdb holds only the in-frame ones, with some missing. The sample shows some 25,000 clones, approximately 80% of them seen only once. Points on this clone: What it binds is not known.

The clonotype originates from a man aged 40-55 years with HIV. This chain connects TRBV28 to TRBJ2-3; the match to TRBD2 covers 9 bases. The input for sequencing was unsorted PBMCs, taken 3 years after starting antiretroviral therapy. The CDR3 nucleotides read TGTGCCAGCAGTTCGTCTAGCGGGGTAGGCACAGATACGCAGTATTTT. Its translation is CASSSSSGVGTDTQYF.